These 21 T cell receptor beta chains share one sample of origin, sequenced in a study of blood T cell repertoires in COVID-19. The table came from immunoSEQ multiplex PCR; TCRdb's copy has only in-frame clones and leaves some out. The table lists under 200,000 clones, more than 70% of them singletons, with 5% to 6.5% in the top ten. The sample taken for sequencing was peripheral blood. These receptors originate from a man aged 35 to 55 with active or convalescent COVID-19.

V usage is TRBV4-3 and J usage is TRBJ2-7; D possibly corresponds to TRBD1 (5 bases). The length of the CDR3 is 15 residues. V shed 0 bases and J shed 0 bases, with 9 bases lying between them. The germline V gene has CDR1 LGHNA and CDR2 YSLEER. CDR3 region: CASSQDLDSSYEQYF. The CDR3 nucleotides read TGCGCCAGCAGCCAAGATCTAGACAGCTCCTACGAGCAGTACTTC.

This clone was seen only a few times. CDR3 in amino acids: CASSLGQGVTDTQYF. DNA of the CDR3: TGTGCCAGCAGCTTAGGACAGGGAGTCACAGATACGCAGTATTTT. The chain links TRBV7-9 to TRBJ2-3; 7 bases fit TRBD1. This CDR3 is 15 amino acids long. Trimming cost V 1 base and J 2 bases; bases outside gene matches: 3. Germline assignment: CDR1 SEHNR and CDR2 FQNEAQ (reference sequence).

This rearrangement joins TRBV28 to TRBJ2-7; TRBD2 might be the D (5 bases). Trimming cost V 6 bases and J 4 bases, with 13 bases left between them. The CDR3 length is 13 residues. CDR1 MDHEN and CDR2 SYDVKM come from the germline V gene. The CDR3 nucleotides are TGTGCCAGCAGGGACCGGGATCTTTACGAGCAGTACTTC. This translates into CASRDRDLYEQYF.

This clone was recorded once. This rearrangement joins TRBV19 to TRBJ2-2; D perhaps matches TRBD1 (5 bases). The germline V and J ends were trimmed by 3 bases and 0 bases, with 11 bases remaining between them. The CDR3 covers 16 residues. Germline lookup yields CDR1 LNHDA and CDR2 SQIVND (reference sequence). CDR3 DNA: TGTGCCAGTAGTATGATAGGGGCCTCGAACACCGGGGAGCTGTTTTTT. Translating gives CASSMIGASNTGELFF.

The chain couples TRBV4-1 to TRBJ2-1; tentative D call: TRBD1 (6 bases). Germline CDR1 and CDR2: MGHRA and YSYEKL. Trimming removed 6 bases from V and 2 bases from J, with 14 bases in between. This CDR3 spans 15 amino acids. Here the CDR3 reads CASRRPGQAYNEQFF. The CDR3 DNA is TGCGCCAGCAGAAGACCGGGACAAGCCTACAATGAGCAGTTCTTC.

The gene calls are TRBV4-3 and TRBJ1-1; no clear D. This CDR3 contains 17 residues. CDR1 is LGHNA and CDR2 is YSLEER in the germline V gene. Trimming stripped 4 bases from V and 2 bases from J, with 20 bases between. The DNA for the CDR3 is TGCGCCAGCAGCCTGGGCCGTGGTATGAGTGACAACACTGAAGCTTTCTTT. This sequence encodes CASSLGRGMSDNTEAFF.

The J gene is TRBJ1-5, the V gene TRBV15; 7 positions agree with TRBD1. V gave up 0 bases and J gave up 4 bases; unmatched junction bases: 3. CDR1 LNHNV and CDR2 YYDKDF come from the germline V gene (reference sequence). The CDR3 has 15 residues. CDR3 protein: CATSRDGTENQPQHF. CDR3 nucleotides: TGTGCCACCAGCAGAGATGGGACAGAGAATCAGCCCCAGCATTTT.

The DNA of the CDR3 is TGTGCCAGTAGTATCCGACAGGATTATGGCTACACCTTC. It is translated as CASSIRQDYGYTF. The chain couples TRBV19 to TRBJ1-2; tentatively, D is TRBD1 (6 bases). V was cut by 3 bases and J by 5 bases, with 10 bases left in between. The CDR3 loop spans 13 amino acids. Germline V CDR1 and CDR2: LNHDA, SQIVND (reference sequence).

V is TRBV25-1 and J is TRBJ2-7; D is possibly TRBD2 (5 bases). Trimming took 4 bases from V and 6 from J, leaving 13 bases between them. In germline, CDR1 is MGHDK, CDR2 SYGVNS. This CDR3 is 13 amino acids long. CDR3 residues: CASSVQTAGEQYF. The DNA for the CDR3 is TGTGCCAGCAGTGTGCAGACTGCGGGCGAGCAGTACTTC.

This clone was counted once. V is TRBV4-2 and J is TRBJ1-5; D is perhaps TRBD1 (5 bases). Per the germline V gene, CDR1 is LGHNA and CDR2 is YNFKEQ. Trimming shortened V by 1 base and J by 6 bases, and 13 bases separated the two germline ends. The CDR3 runs to 15 residues. The CDR3: CASSQGPGGGQPQHF. The CDR3 DNA reads TGTGCCAGCAGCCAAGGACCCGGGGGTGGTCAGCCCCAGCATTTT.

The chain links TRBV3-1 (or the pseudogene TRBV3-2) to TRBJ1-2; D not resolved. CDR1 LGHDT and CDR2 YNNKEL come from the germline V gene (reference sequence). Between the trimmed V and J ends, which lost 2 bases and 2 bases, there was a span of 6 bases. CDR3 length equals 13 residues. The CDR3 loop is CASSQNKNYGYTF. CDR3 DNA sequence: TGTGCCAGCAGCCAAAATAAAAACTATGGCTACACCTTC.

The chain uses TRBV10-3 and TRBJ2-1; maybe TRBD1 (6 bases). V dropped 4 bases and J dropped 7 bases, with 8 bases sitting between them. The CDR3 has 12 residues. Looked up from germline, CDR1 is ENHRY and CDR2 is SYGVKD. The chain's CDR3 is CAISGGGNEQFF. The CDR3 nucleotides read TGTGCCATCAGTGGAGGGGGAAATGAGCAGTTCTTC.

The chain recombines TRBV24-1 with TRBJ2-7; 8 bases line up with TRBD1. The CDR3 contains 12 residues. CDR1 is KGHDR and CDR2 is SFDVKD in the germline V gene. Unmatched junction bases numbered 4, after V lost 11 bases and J lost 2 bases. In DNA form, the CDR3 reads TGTGCCATCGCGGACAGGGCCTACGAGCAGTACTTC. Encoded protein: CAIADRAYEQYF.

V is TRBV2 and J is TRBJ1-1, with 7 bases identical to TRBD1. The trim removed 7 bases at V and 1 base at J, leaving 6 bases unmatched. This CDR3 spans 14 amino acids. Germline V gives CDR1 SNHLY, CDR2 FYNNEI. The CDR3 nucleotides read TGTGCCAGCATACGGGGGACAGAGAACACTGAAGCTTTCTTT. Protein: CASIRGTENTEAFF. Looking up the rest from reference TRBV2 and TRBJ1-1 gives the full variable domain: EPEVTQTPSHQVTQMGQEVILRCVPISNHLYFYWYRQILGQKVEFLVSFYNNEISEKSEIFDDQFSVERPDGSNFTLKIRSTKLEDSAMYFCASIRGTENTEAFFGQGTRLTVV.

The rearrangement uses TRBV7-2 and TRBJ2-1; 11 nucleotides agree with TRBD2. Germline V gives CDR1 SGHTA, CDR2 FQGNSA. Trimming at V came to 1 base and at J to 4 bases, leaving 3 bases not matched to a gene. The CDR3 totals 16 residues. The CDR3 coding sequence is TGTGCCAGCAGCTTAGGGCCTAGCGGGGGGTACAATGAGCAGTTCTTC. It codes for CASSLGPSGGYNEQFF.

This clone has a single count. V gene TRBV6-5 combines with J gene TRBJ2-7, with 8 nucleotides matching TRBD2. Germline assignment: CDR1 MNHEY and CDR2 SVGAGI. This CDR3 has 14 residues. Trimming cost V 6 bases and J 5 bases; bases outside gene matches: 9. The CDR3 is CASRPGLGGHEQYF. In nucleotides, the CDR3 is TGTGCCAGCAGACCGGGACTAGGAGGTCACGAGCAGTACTTC.

The V call is TRBV27, the J call TRBJ1-1; the match to TRBD1 covers 10 bases. The CDR3 runs 16 residues. The V gene's germline CDR1 is MNHEY and CDR2 SMNVEV (reference sequence). The ends lost 0 bases at V and 4 bases at J; junction bases unmatched: 5. The DNA of the CDR3 is TGTGCCAGCAGTTTATCGATTGGGACAGGGGCCACTGAAGCTTTCTTT. This codes for CASSLSIGTGATEAFF.

The count of this clone is one. This sequence joins TRBV9 and TRBJ2-3; TRBD1 agrees at 8 bases. CDR3 length: 16 residues. V lost 0 bases and J lost 0; bases outside the gene matches: 3. From germline, CDR1 is SGDLS and CDR2 YYNGEE. This chain's CDR3 is CASSVVTGASTDTQYF. CDR3 DNA sequence: TGTGCCAGCAGCGTAGTGACAGGGGCTAGCACAGATACGCAGTATTTT. The complete variable domain, with remaining parts taken from reference TRBV9 and TRBJ2-3, reads DSGVTQTPKHLITATGQRVTLRCSPRSGDLSVYWYQQSLDQGLQFLIQYYNGEERAKGNILERFSAQQFPDLHSELNLSSLELGDSALYFCASSVVTGASTDTQYFGPGTRLTVL.

The V and J genes are TRBV5-1 and TRBJ1-1; D not certain. Trimming removed 4 bases from V and 0 bases from J, with 16 bases in between. The CDR3 sequence is 16 residues long. The germline gives CDR1 SGHRS, CDR2 YFSETQ. CDR3 coding DNA: TGCGCCAGCAGCAAAATACCCGGGATAGTGAACACTGAAGCTTTCTTT. Its translation: CASSKIPGIVNTEAFF.

V gene TRBV10-3 combines with J gene TRBJ1-2; D is ambiguous. Between the trimmed V and J ends, which lost 2 bases and 3 bases, there was a span of 13 bases. Looked up from germline, CDR1 is ENHRY and CDR2 is SYGVKD. This CDR3 has 15 residues. In DNA, the CDR3 is TGTGCCATCAGTGAGAACTGGGAGTACGACTATGGCTACACCTTC. Translation gives CAISENWEYDYGYTF.

The rearrangement uses TRBV29-1 and TRBJ2-7, with D perhaps matching TRBD1 (5 bases). The CDR3 contains 12 residues. V gave up 7 bases and J gave up 0 bases, with 10 bases separating them. Germline CDR1 is SQVTM and CDR2 is ANQGSEA. For the CDR3, the DNA is TGCAGCGCCCGGACACTCTCCTACGAGCAGTACTTC. This codes for CSARTLSYEQYF.